This T cell receptor beta chain originates from a study of persistence of HIV-infected CD4 T cells. Study background: Median time on suppressive ART was seven to eight years. A couple of participants gave one leukapheresis sample; others gave up to roughly 200 mL blood repeatedly. Study-wide points: Antigen-responding cells were enriched for degenerate expanded CDR3beta sequences. Compared with CD3/CD28-stimulated cells, CMV- and Gag-responding cells showed lower TCRbeta richness.

The libraries were made with immunoSEQ version 4 in survey mode. The repertoire was sequenced with immunoSEQ multiplex PCR; TCRdb's copy has only in-frame clones and lacks some. The table includes over 40,000 clones, approximately 80% detected once. Cells were stimulated with overlapping HIV-1 Gag 15-mer peptides. Memory cells lacking CD40L and CD69 with high CD45RO were sorted. Remarks on this clone: Its cognate antigen is unknown.

The receptor's source is an adult man with HIV who was CMV-seropositive. The sequences come from CD4+ T cells sorted from PBMCs after approximately 19-hour stimulation, collected from a patient who received antiretroviral therapy.

CDR3 protein: CASSYKLSGGETQYF. The CDR3, as DNA: TGTGCCAGCAGTTACAAGTTATCAGGGGGCGAGACCCAGTACTTC. The chain combines TRBV6-2 or TRBV6-3 with TRBJ2-5; 8 positions match TRBD1. This CDR3 contains 15 residues. Losses at the gene ends were 2 bases for V and 5 bases for J; bases not matched to a gene: 7. Germline V gene lookup returns CDR1 MNHEY and CDR2 SVGEGT.